Each of the 14 T cell receptor beta chains below was sequenced from the same sample in a study of blood T cells in healthy people across ages (dated by TCRdb to 2013 to 2016). The protocol used for the library was 5' RACE. Sequencing was carried out with an Illumina HiSeq 2500. A second PCR of about 7 to 12 cycles was run with a J-beta primer mix and a sample-barcoded 5' primer. The raw public reads went through TCRdb reprocessing: fastp at Q25, MiXCR clone calling, in-frame beta chains kept. Every distinct CDR3 protein forms one entry, paired with its most common genes and DNA. This sample lists roughly 1,300,000 distinct CDR3 sequences; approximately 60% were detected once. Clones ranked in the top ten supply 6.5% to 8% of the sample. The specimen was blood. The origin of the receptors is a man aged 18 to 29 in good health.

The genes are TRBV18 and TRBJ1-2; D is unclear. The CDR3 runs 11 residues. Germline lookup yields CDR1 KGHSH and CDR2 LQKENI. Trimming stripped 8 bases from V and 8 bases from J, with 12 bases between. This CDR3 reads CASLLGNGYTF. The CDR3, as DNA: TGTGCCAGCCTTTTGGGGAACGGCTACACCTTC.

This clonotype was picked up a small number of times. This chain uses TRBV7-9 with TRBJ1-5, with D hard to call. V was clipped by 4 bases and J by 5 bases, with 18 bases between them. This CDR3 has 16 residues. CDR1 and CDR2 from the germline V gene are SEHNR and FQNEAQ (reference sequence). CDR3 sequence (DNA): TGTGCCAGCAGCTCGACTGTGGGTGGCGGCTATCAGCCCCAGCATTTT. Translation gives CASSSTVGGGYQPQHF. Full variable domain (rest looked up from reference TRBV7-9 and TRBJ1-5): DTGVSQNPRHKITKRGQNVTFRCDPISEHNRLYWYRQTLGQGPEFLTYFQNEAQLEKSRLLSDRFSAERPKGSFSTLEIQRTEQGDSAMYLCASSSTVGGGYQPQHFGDGTRLSIL.

The gene calls are TRBV11-2 and TRBJ2-3; D is perhaps TRBD1 or TRBD2 (6 bases each). The CDR3 extends over 16 amino acids. V lost 5 bases and J lost 2, with 17 bases in between. CDR1 is SGHAT, CDR2 FQNNGV, per germline. The CDR3 is CASSVHRGGTTDTQYF. As DNA, the CDR3 is TGTGCCAGCAGCGTCCACAGAGGGGGGACCACAGATACGCAGTATTTT. The full variable domain, completed using reference TRBV11-2 and TRBJ2-3, is EAGVAQSPRYKIIEKRQSVAFWCNPISGHATLYWYQQILGQGPKLLIQFQNNGVVDDSQLPKDRFSAERLKGVDSTLKIQPAKLEDSAVYLCASSVHRGGTTDTQYFGPGTRLTVL.

In regard to this clonotype: This may come from a read error, since a much larger clone is one base off. The V gene is TRBV5-5, the J gene TRBJ2-7, with TRBD1 matching over 11 bases. The CDR3 is made up of 14 amino acids. CDR1 and CDR2 (germline): SGHKS, YYEKEE (reference sequence). The CDR3 spells CASSSRTGGYQQYF. The DNA of the CDR3 is TGTGCCAGCAGCTCCCGGACAGGGGGCTACCAGCAGTACTTC.

V usage is TRBV19 and J usage is TRBJ2-1; D perhaps matches TRBD2 (5 bases). V was shortened by 3 bases and J by 8 bases, with 14 bases between the two germline ends. This CDR3 has 14 amino acids. CDR1 is LNHDA, CDR2 SQIVND, per germline (reference sequence). This CDR3 is CASSIRTSDYEQFF. The CDR3, as DNA: TGTGCCAGTAGTATCCGGACTTCAGACTATGAGCAGTTCTTC.

This clonotype has just a few counts. The V call is TRBV20-1, the J call TRBJ2-3, with TRBD2 matching 12 bases. This CDR3 has 15 residues. The V gene's germline CDR1 is DFQATT and CDR2 SNEGSKA (reference sequence). Unmatched junction bases numbered 3, after V lost 1 base and J lost 4 bases. The CDR3 sequence is CSARGTSGISDTQYF. CDR3 nucleotides: TGCAGTGCTAGAGGGACTAGCGGGATTTCAGATACGCAGTATTTT.

The table lists this clonotype with a count of one. The chain has TRBV3-1 and TRBJ1-2; 11 nucleotides line up with TRBD1. The CDR3 extends over 16 amino acids. The germline CDR1 and CDR2 sequences are LGHDT and YNNKEL (reference sequence). V dropped 2 bases and J dropped 3; count of bases not matched to a gene: 5. CDR3 nucleotides: TGTGCCAGCAGCCAACGGGGGGGACAGGGGGACTATGGCTACACCTTC. This encodes CASSQRGGQGDYGYTF.

This clonotype was recorded a few times. The gene calls are TRBV14 and TRBJ2-1; D may be TRBD2 (6 bases). The CDR3 loop spans 16 amino acids. The germline gives CDR1 SGHDN, CDR2 FVKESK. V was cut by 4 bases and J by 1 base, with 14 bases left in between. The CDR3 here is CASSPPFGGSYNEQFF. The CDR3 DNA sequence: TGTGCCAGCAGCCCTCCTTTCGGGGGATCCTACAATGAGCAGTTCTTC.

The chain has TRBV4-3 and TRBJ2-6; 8 bases are a match to TRBD2. The CDR3 runs 19 residues. The V segment lost 5 bases and the J segment 0 bases; nucleotides outside the gene matches: 12. Germline V gives CDR1 LGHNA, CDR2 YSLEER. CDR3 DNA: TGCGCCAGCAGCTCCCGTGGTAGCGGGGATTCCTCTGGGGCCAACGTCCTGACTTTC. It translates to CASSSRGSGDSSGANVLTF.

The table lists this clonotype with a few counts. J is TRBJ2-7 and V is TRBV5-1; 7 positions agree with TRBD2. Unmatched junction bases numbered 3, after V lost 2 bases and J lost 1 base. The length of the CDR3 is 14 residues. Germline CDR1 and CDR2: SGHRS and YFSETQ. In DNA form, the CDR3 reads TGCGCCAGCAGCTTACGAGCGGGATCCTACGAGCAGTACTTC. Amino acid sequence: CASSLRAGSYEQYF.

The rearrangement joins TRBV4-3 to TRBJ2-7; TRBD1 is a possible D gene (6 bases). Trimming took 5 bases from V and 7 from J, leaving 21 bases between them. CDR3 length equals 15 residues. Germline V gives CDR1 LGHNA, CDR2 YSLEER. As DNA, the CDR3 is TGCGCCAGCAGCTCTGAGGGGGTGGGGTACAATGAGCAGTACTTC. Its protein product is CASSSEGVGYNEQYF.

The rearrangement uses TRBV2 and TRBJ1-2; TRBD1 is a possible D gene (5 bases). In germline, CDR1 is SNHLY, CDR2 FYNNEI. The CDR3 contains 13 residues. V dropped 10 bases and J dropped 4 bases, with 16 bases sitting between them. CDR3 bases: TGTGCCACGGGGGGAGGGGAAGGCTATGGCTACACCTTC. Protein product: CATGGGEGYGYTF.

The chain uses TRBV20-1 and TRBJ2-7, with no clear D. Germline lookup yields CDR1 DFQATT and CDR2 SNEGSKA (reference sequence). CDR3 length: 13 residues. V lost 0 bases and J lost 1, with 7 bases in between. Here the CDR3 DNA reads TGCAGTGCTAGAGATCCGGCTTCCTACGAGCAGTACTTC. Its translation is CSARDPASYEQYF.

The V call is TRBV29-1, the J call TRBJ2-4; TRBD1 is a possible D gene (6 bases). The J call may be in error: the DNA end matches TRBJ2-7 better. This CDR3 region has 11 residues. Germline V lookup: CDR1 SQVTM, CDR2 ANQGSEA. CDR3 sequence: CSAGTPYEQYF. CDR3 DNA: TGCAGCGCCGGGACACCCTACGAGCAGTACTTC.